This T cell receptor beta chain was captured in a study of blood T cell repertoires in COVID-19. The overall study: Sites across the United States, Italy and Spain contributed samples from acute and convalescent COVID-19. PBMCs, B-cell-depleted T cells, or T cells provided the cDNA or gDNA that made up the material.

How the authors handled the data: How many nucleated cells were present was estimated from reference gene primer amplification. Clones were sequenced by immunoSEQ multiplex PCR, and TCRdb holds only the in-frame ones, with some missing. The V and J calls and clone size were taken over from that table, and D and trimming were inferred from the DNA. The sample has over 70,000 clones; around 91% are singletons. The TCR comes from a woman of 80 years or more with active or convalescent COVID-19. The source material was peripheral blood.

CDR3 loop: CASSLFSRGSYGYTF. CDR3 DNA sequence: TGTGCCAGCAGTTTATTTTCTCGGGGGAGCTATGGCTACACCTTC. V gene TRBV28 combines with J gene TRBJ1-2; tentatively, D is TRBD1 (5 bases). Trimming took off 1 base at V and 4 bases at J, with 13 bases between the two ends. This CDR3 spans 15 amino acids. In germline, CDR1 is MDHEN, CDR2 SYDVKM.